This is a list of T cell receptor beta chains from one sample in a study of Graves' ophthalmopathy and Graves' hyperthyroidism. Each CDR3 protein is one row after TCRdb ran MiXCR on the multiplex PCR reads. The sample contains about 160,000 distinct CDR3 sequences, 35% to 50% of which appear only once. Sequences were obtained from peripheral blood. The source of these receptors is a man between 25 and 39 years old with Graves' ophthalmopathy. Both conserved end residues are trimmed from each CDR3.

v_gene	j_gene	CDR3aa
TRBV19	TRBJ1-2	ASTTARTGSGYT
TRBV20-1	TRBJ2-2	SAREGEAGDTGELF
TRBV6-2/TRBV6-3	TRBJ1-1	ASTPFARGSLDTEAF
TRBV7-2	TRBJ2-5	ASSLSFGSQETQY
TRBV7-9	TRBJ1-1	ASSIWTDKNTEAF
TRBV4-2	TRBJ2-7	ASSQSGTASYEQY
TRBV6-1	TRBJ1-2	ASSETREVGYT
TRBV18	TRBJ2-7	ASSPDPAYEQY
TRBV28	TRBJ1-1	ASRHISGTFGAF
TRBV6-2/TRBV6-3	TRBJ2-2	ASSETSPGELF
TRBV7-2	TRBJ2-7	ASSSQTGGSYEQY
TRBV12-3/TRBV12-4	TRBJ2-5	ASRSGTKVGVGTQY
TRBV6-2/TRBV6-3	TRBJ1-5	ASSRRQDIDQPQH
TRBV12-3/TRBV12-4	TRBJ1-1	ASSFALGNTEAF
TRBV6-1	TRBJ2-5	ASSAQGEEETQY
TRBV3-1	TRBJ1-1	ASTRDSGNTEAF
TRBV11-2	TRBJ1-5	ASSLEALNSNQPQH